The 27 T cell receptor beta chains reported below all come from one sample, sequenced in a study of blood T cell repertoires in COVID-19. Method: immunoSEQ multiplex PCR; TCRdb's copy keeps in-frame clones and lacks some. The sample yields approximately 220,000 clones, about 83% seen once. Sequenced sample: PBMCs or T cells enriched from blood (not recorded which). These receptors were taken from a woman aged 50 to 60 who had been exposed to COVID-19.

In this sample, this clone turned up once. The chain couples TRBV7-9 to TRBJ2-2, with D unresolved. Trimming pared 3 bases from V and 0 bases from J, leaving 8 bases between. The CDR3 contains 15 residues. In germline, CDR1 is SEHNR, CDR2 FQNEAQ (reference sequence). CDR3 sequence (DNA): TGTGCCAGCAGCTTGGCATCCGCGAACACCGGGGAGCTGTTTTTT. This sequence encodes CASSLASANTGELFF.

The V gene is TRBV19, the J gene TRBJ1-1, with D maybe TRBD1 (6 bases). Germline V gives CDR1 LNHDA, CDR2 SQIVND (reference sequence). The CDR3 length is 13 residues. V was trimmed by 5 bases and J by 4 bases, leaving 11 bases between them. In DNA form, the CDR3 reads TGTGCCAGTAGTTCCAGACAGGCCACTGAAGCTTTCTTT. As protein: CASSSRQATEAFF.

This clone was seen a few times. This chain uses TRBV5-1 with TRBJ1-2; D may be TRBD1 (5 bases). V was shortened by 4 bases and J by 4 bases, with 11 bases between the two germline ends. The length of the CDR3 is 13 residues. The germline V gene has CDR1 SGHRS and CDR2 YFSETQ. CDR3 amino acids: CASSPSGAYGYTF. The CDR3 bases are TGCGCCAGCAGCCCCTCTGGGGCCTATGGCTACACCTTC.

This clone appeared a few times. This chain uses TRBV4-3 with TRBJ1-4; 10 bases map to TRBD1. CDR1 is LGHNA and CDR2 is YSLEER in the germline V gene. The CDR3 sequence is 16 residues long. V lost 2 bases to trimming and J lost 6 bases; unmatched junction nucleotides: 6. The chain's CDR3 is CASSQFAGTGDEKLFF. The CDR3 bases are TGCGCCAGCAGCCAATTCGCCGGGACAGGGGATGAAAAACTGTTTTTT.

The rearrangement uses TRBV7-9 and TRBJ2-3; tentatively, D is TRBD2 (6 bases). CDR3 length: 14 amino acids. Germline loops: CDR1 SEHNR, CDR2 FQNEAQ (reference sequence). Trimming removed 5 bases from V and 2 bases from J, with 11 bases in between. CDR3 sequence: CASSDGTYTDTQYF. The CDR3 nucleotides read TGTGCCAGCAGCGATGGGACTTACACAGATACGCAGTATTTT. Drawing the rest from reference TRBV7-9 and TRBJ2-3, the complete variable domain is DTGVSQNPRHKITKRGQNVTFRCDPISEHNRLYWYRQTLGQGPEFLTYFQNEAQLEKSRLLSDRFSAERPKGSFSTLEIQRTEQGDSAMYLCASSDGTYTDTQYFGPGTRLTVL.

The rearrangement links TRBV9 to TRBJ2-5, with TRBD2 identical over 9 bases. After removal of 0 bases from V and 3 bases from J, the junction contained 6 bases not matched to a gene. This CDR3 has 16 residues. Looked up from germline, CDR1 is SGDLS and CDR2 is YYNGEE. The CDR3 loop is CASSVGAGGPEETQYF. In DNA form, the CDR3 reads TGTGCCAGCAGCGTAGGGGCGGGGGGGCCGGAAGAGACCCAGTACTTC.

The table lists this clone with a count of one. CDR3 residues: CASSPQDNRSPLHF. The CDR3 DNA reads TGCGCCAGCAGCCCCCAGGACAATCGGTCACCCCTCCACTTT. This chain uses TRBV5-1 with TRBJ1-6; D is perhaps TRBD1 (5 bases). The CDR3 length is 14 residues. The germline CDR1 and CDR2 sequences are SGHRS and YFSETQ. The V gene lost 4 bases and the J gene lost 10 bases, with 15 bases spanning the gap.

The V gene is TRBV5-6, the J gene TRBJ1-3, with D maybe TRBD1 (6 bases). V was trimmed by 5 bases and J by 10 bases, leaving 19 bases between them. The CDR3 loop spans 14 amino acids. Looked up from germline, CDR1 is SGHDT and CDR2 is YYEEEE. The CDR3 protein is CASRNRDAVSTIYF. Here the CDR3 DNA reads TGTGCCAGCAGGAACAGGGACGCCGTATCAACCATATATTTT.

This chain joins TRBV28 and TRBJ1-1, with 7 bases matching TRBD1. The length of the CDR3 is 13 residues. V trimming: 4 bases; J trimming: 7 bases; junction bases outside the gene matches: 6. CDR1 MDHEN and CDR2 SYDVKM come from the germline V gene. The CDR3 spells CASSSYRGGEAFF. The CDR3 DNA follows: TGTGCCAGCAGTTCCTACAGGGGCGGTGAAGCTTTCTTT.

The chain is built from TRBV30 and TRBJ1-3; 8 positions match TRBD1. V lost 4 bases, J lost 4 bases, and 9 bases stayed unmatched. Germline CDR1 and CDR2: GTSNPN and SVGIG (reference sequence). The CDR3 spans 15 residues. CDR3 nucleotide sequence: TGTGCCTGGATGCGACAGGGGCTGAAAGGAAACACCATATATTTT. The encoded protein is CAWMRQGLKGNTIYF.

There are a few counts of this clone. The chain is built from TRBV30 and TRBJ1-1, with TRBD1 matching 7 bases. Germline CDR1 GTSNPN, CDR2 SVGIG (reference sequence). The CDR3 is 13 residues long. Trimming removed 8 bases from V and 0 bases from J; junction bases left unmatched: 6. CDR3 DNA sequence: TGTGCCACCCGGACAGGCCTGAACACTGAAGCTTTCTTT. Translated, it gives CATRTGLNTEAFF.

The chain couples TRBV28 to TRBJ1-2; TRBD1 is a possible D gene (5 bases). The CDR3 covers 13 residues. Germline CDR1 is MDHEN and CDR2 is SYDVKM. V was pared by 10 bases and J by 0 bases, with 12 bases between. DNA of the CDR3: TGTGCCACCATCGGGGGAGCTAACTATGGCTACACCTTC. Translation gives CATIGGANYGYTF.

The genes are TRBV19 and TRBJ2-2; a possible D gene is TRBD1 (5 bases). The V and J ends lost 7 bases and 6 bases respectively, with 12 bases between them. Germline values: CDR1 LNHDA, CDR2 SQIVND (reference sequence). The CDR3 length is 13 residues. CDR3 nucleotides: TGTGCCAGTAAAAGAAACAGGCCCGGGGAGCTGTTTTTT. This sequence encodes CASKRNRPGELFF.

The genes are TRBV18 and TRBJ2-7, with 8 bases identical to TRBD1. CDR1 and CDR2 (germline): KGHSH, LQKENI. Unmatched junction bases numbered 11, after V lost 3 bases and J lost 1 base. CDR3 length: 17 amino acids. The CDR3 nucleotides are TGTGCCAGCTCACCTTGGGCGTCCAGGGGGCCTTCCTACGAGCAGTACTTC. This translates into CASSPWASRGPSYEQYF.

The rearrangement joins TRBV5-1 to TRBJ1-3, with D tentatively TRBD1 (6 bases). V was clipped by 4 bases and J by 2 bases, with 13 bases between them. Per germline, CDR1 SGHRS and CDR2 YFSETQ. This CDR3 region has 15 residues. CDR3 sequence (DNA): TGCGCCAGCAGCCCCGAGGGGGGGACTGGAAACACCATATATTTT. This gives the protein CASSPEGGTGNTIYF. The entire variable domain, with the rest obtained from reference TRBV5-1 and TRBJ1-3, is as follows: KAGVTQTPRYLIKTRGQQVTLSCSPISGHRSVSWYQQTPGQGLQFLFEYFSETQRNKGNFPGRFSGRQFSNSRSEMNVSTLELGDSALYLCASSPEGGTGNTIYFGEGSWLTVV.

V gene TRBV7-2 combines with J gene TRBJ1-6; D possibly corresponds to TRBD1 (6 bases). The CDR3 covers 13 residues. Trimming cost V 8 bases and J 5 bases, with 10 bases left between them. The germline V gene encodes CDR1 SGHTA and CDR2 FQGNSA. The CDR3 nucleotides are TGTGCCAGCGGGGGACATGATAATTCACCCCTCCACTTT. Translation gives CASGGHDNSPLHF.

Points on this clone: This may come from a read error, since a much larger clone is one base off. The chain links TRBV13 to TRBJ2-4; a possible D gene is TRBD1 (5 bases). The CDR3 has 14 amino acids. CDR1 PRHDT and CDR2 FYEKMQ come from the germline V gene (reference sequence). Trimming left V 1 base short and J 1 base short, with 5 bases between. Here the CDR3 reads CASSLAGAKNIQYF. The CDR3 nucleotides are TGTGCCAGCAGCTTAGCAGGGGCCAAAAACATTCAGTACTTC. The entire variable domain, with the rest obtained from reference TRBV13 and TRBJ2-4, is as follows: AAGVIQSPRHLIKEKRETATLKCYPIPRHDTVYWYQQGPGQDPQFLISFYEKMQSDKGSIPDRFSAQQFSDYHSELNMSSLELGDSALYFCASSLAGAKNIQYFGAGTRLSVL.

This clone was recorded a few times. The rearrangement joins TRBV4-1 to TRBJ1-1; 7 nucleotides align to TRBD1. This CDR3 is 14 amino acids long. Germline V lookup: CDR1 MGHRA, CDR2 YSYEKL. With 4 bases clipped from V and 4 bases from J, the junction kept 6 bases outside the gene matches. The chain's CDR3 is CASSPLQGSTEAFF. DNA for the CDR3: TGCGCCAGCAGCCCACTACAGGGGAGCACTGAAGCTTTCTTT.

The CDR3 loop is CASSLGQPQSLDTEAFF. The DNA of the CDR3 is TGTGCCAGCTCGCTAGGACAGCCCCAGAGTCTGGACACTGAAGCTTTCTTT. The chain employs TRBV18 and TRBJ1-1; tentatively, D is TRBD1 (6 bases). The germline gives CDR1 KGHSH, CDR2 LQKENI. The CDR3 covers 17 residues. Trimming pared 6 bases from V and 3 bases from J, leaving 23 bases between. The full variable domain, completed using reference TRBV18 and TRBJ1-1, is NAGVMQNPRHLVRRRGQEARLRCSPMKGHSHVYWYRQLPEEGLKFMVYLQKENIIDESGMPKERFSAEFPKEGPSILRIQQVVRGDSAAYFCASSLGQPQSLDTEAFFGQGTRLTVV.

The chain couples TRBV10-3 to TRBJ2-3; D gene unclear. Germline CDR1 ENHRY, CDR2 SYGVKD. CDR3 length: 12 amino acids. Trimming cost V 10 bases and J 6 bases, with 14 bases left between them. The CDR3 DNA follows: TGTGCCACAAATCACTTGGGCGATACGCAGTATTTT. Encoded protein: CATNHLGDTQYF.

The CDR3 spells CAWSKAGVPVSGNTIYF. DNA for the CDR3: TGTGCCTGGAGTAAGGCAGGGGTCCCCGTCTCTGGAAACACCATATATTTT. This chain uses TRBV30 with TRBJ1-3, with a possible D match to TRBD1 (6 bases). The germline CDR1 and CDR2 sequences are GTSNPN and SVGIG (reference sequence). The V end was cut by 2 bases, the J end by 0 bases, with 17 bases between. The length of the CDR3 is 17 residues.

This chain links TRBV9 with TRBJ2-3; no definite D call. V gave up 0 bases and J gave up 2 bases, with 7 bases separating them. Per germline, CDR1 SGDLS and CDR2 YYNGEE. CDR3 length: 14 residues. The CDR3 region has the DNA TGTGCCAGCAGCGTAGGGGCACACACAGATACGCAGTATTTT. Protein: CASSVGAHTDTQYF.

The chain employs TRBV10-3 and TRBJ2-5, with D unresolved. This CDR3 has 14 amino acids. V was shortened by 0 bases and J by 5 bases, with 10 bases between the two germline ends. Germline V gene data show CDR1 as ENHRY and CDR2 as SYGVKD. The CDR3 nucleotides read TGTGCCATCAGTGAGTCGGGTACCGGGGAGACCCAGTACTTC. Translating gives CAISESGTGETQYF.

V and J are TRBV18 and TRBJ2-2; 7 bases agree with TRBD1. V lost 4 bases to trimming and J lost 1 base; unmatched junction nucleotides: 0. In germline, CDR1 is KGHSH, CDR2 LQKENI. The CDR3 is 14 amino acids. For the CDR3, the DNA is TGTGCCAGCTCACGGGACAGGAACACCGGGGAGCTGTTTTTT. Amino acid sequence: CASSRDRNTGELFF. The full variable domain, completed using reference TRBV18 and TRBJ2-2, is NAGVMQNPRHLVRRRGQEARLRCSPMKGHSHVYWYRQLPEEGLKFMVYLQKENIIDESGMPKERFSAEFPKEGPSILRIQQVVRGDSAAYFCASSRDRNTGELFFGEGSRLTVL.

J is TRBJ2-3 and V is TRBV5-4; TRBD2 aligns across 7 bases. Germline CDR1 reads SGHNT; CDR2 reads YYREEE (reference sequence). J gave up 1 base and V 4 bases, and 6 bases lay outside the gene matches. The length of the CDR3 is 15 residues. Here the CDR3 reads CASSLPTSGTDTQYF. CDR3 nucleotides: TGTGCCAGCAGCCTGCCTACTAGCGGCACAGATACGCAGTATTTT.

The chain uses TRBV7-8 and TRBJ2-1; TRBD2 aligns across 8 bases. Germline CDR1 reads SGHVS; CDR2 reads FQNEAQ. J lost 8 bases, V lost 1 base, and 7 bases had no gene match. The CDR3 totals 15 residues. The CDR3 protein is CASSLDGGAGDEQFF. As DNA, the CDR3 is TGTGCCAGCAGCTTAGACGGGGGGGCAGGCGATGAGCAGTTCTTC.

The CDR3 is CASGLVGTGELFF. CDR3 sequence (DNA): TGTGCTAGTGGTTTGGTTGGGACAGGGGAGCTGTTTTTT. The chain recombines TRBV12-5 with TRBJ2-2, with D perhaps TRBD1 (6 bases). V shed 0 bases and J shed 8 bases, with 7 bases lying between them. This CDR3 has 13 residues. Germline V gene data show CDR1 as LGHNT and CDR2 as FRNRAP.